This is a list of T cell receptor beta chains from one sample in a study of blood T cell repertoires in COVID-19. Assay: immunoSEQ multiplex PCR; the TCRdb copy retains only in-frame clones and omits some. The data contain some 150,000 clones, 87% of them singletons. Sequenced input: peripheral blood. These receptor sequences come from a man aged 45-60 years with active COVID-19. CDR3s include the opening cysteine and the closing phenylalanine or tryptophan. Only part of the rows carry a size: once, few, many, or a class if the clone is expanded.

size | V | CDR3
. | TRBV25-1 | CASSGLGTGLQNTEAFF
. | TRBV21-1 | CASSKGQGDTLGPSYEQYF
. | TRBV5-1 | CASSLSTGLGGNTIYF
. | TRBV13 | CASSFRVGEQFF
. | TRBV5-4 | CASSLPLSTDTQYF
. | TRBV7-2 | CASSLTGTEATEAFF
. | TRBV3-1/TRBV3-2 | CASSGRGWTEAFF
. | TRBV7-9 | CASRNQGLGQGGNEQFF
. | TRBV6-5 | CASISANREAFF
. | TRBV6-4 | CASSDLTGAEAFF
. | TRBV6-5 | CASSLFDTQNTEAFF
once | TRBV6-4 | CASSAEGSGGTEAFF
. | TRBV4-1 | CASSQESGRADTQYF
once | TRBV13 | CASSSPTWTGGNTGELFF
. | TRBV5-6 | CASSRYNEQFF
. | TRBV5-6 | CATGDRLAKNIQYF
. | TRBV19 | CASQPPNRGGSNQPQHF
. | TRBV7-2 | CASSPVVYNSPLHF
. | TRBV7-8 | CASSPGTASFYEQYF
. | TRBV4-3 | CASSPGQGTGELFF
once | TRBV3-1/TRBV3-2 | CASSQGTLAGGPTDTQYF
. | TRBV6-5 | CATSRGGTEAFF
. | TRBV6-5 | CASRADAGTDYGYTF
. | TRBV14 | CASSPAGVNTEAFF
. | TRBV18 | CASSWGQLSNQPQHF
. | TRBV7-2 | CASSPERDGRYTIYF